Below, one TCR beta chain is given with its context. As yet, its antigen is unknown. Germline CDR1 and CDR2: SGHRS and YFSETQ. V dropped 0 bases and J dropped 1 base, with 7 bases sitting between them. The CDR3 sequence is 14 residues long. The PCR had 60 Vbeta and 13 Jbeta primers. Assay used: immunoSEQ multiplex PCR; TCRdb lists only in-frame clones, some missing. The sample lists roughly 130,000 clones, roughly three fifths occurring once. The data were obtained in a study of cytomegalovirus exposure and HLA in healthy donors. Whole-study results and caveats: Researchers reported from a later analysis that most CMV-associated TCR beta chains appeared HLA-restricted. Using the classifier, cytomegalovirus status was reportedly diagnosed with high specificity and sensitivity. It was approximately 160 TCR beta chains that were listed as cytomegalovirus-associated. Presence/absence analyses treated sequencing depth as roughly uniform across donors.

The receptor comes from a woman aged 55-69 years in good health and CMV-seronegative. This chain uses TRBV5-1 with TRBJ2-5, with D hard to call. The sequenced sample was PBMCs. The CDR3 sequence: CASSLDRFQETQYF. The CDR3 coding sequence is TGCGCCAGCAGCTTGGACAGATTCCAAGAGACCCAGTACTTC.